Below, 2 T cell receptor beta chains from the same sample are listed, as sequenced in a study of HIV-infected children after antiretroviral therapy interruption. The TCR library was built from RNA with a 3' RACE protocol and unique molecular identifiers. TCRdb fed the 3' RACE reads into MiXCR, producing one record per CDR3 protein. The data show 70,000 to 90,000 distinct CDR3 sequences, roughly 6.4% seen once. Treatment in this sample: PENTA 11 planned treatment interruption arm or continuous ART arm. The material sequenced was CD45RA+ CD4+ T cells from PBMCs, pooled from several time points, taken from a donor given antiretroviral therapy, either interrupted or continuous. The sample's subset: naive CD4+ CD45RA+ CD45RO- T cells. All receptors come from a pool of human donors with HIV.

This clonotype occurred many times. The chain links TRBV3-1 to TRBJ2-1; D call uncertain. The CDR3 extends over 16 amino acids. Trimming took 1 base from V and 5 from J, leaving 15 bases between them. Germline CDR1 and CDR2: LGHDT and YNNKEL (reference sequence). The CDR3 bases are TGTGCCAGCAGCCAAGTTTCGTCTAGATCCCACAATGAGCAGTTCTTC. This translates into CASSQVSSRSHNEQFF.

Ten or more counts support this clonotype. The chain links TRBV7-9 to TRBJ1-4; 8 positions agree with TRBD1. The junction had 5 bases not matched to a gene; V was cut back by 3 bases and J by 8 bases. The V gene's germline CDR1 is SEHNR and CDR2 FQNEAQ (reference sequence). CDR3 length equals 14 residues. As DNA, the CDR3 is TGTGCCAGCAGCTTCGACAGGGGTAGGGAAAAACTGTTTTTT. This gives the protein CASSFDRGREKLFF.